The sequence of this T cell receptor (beta chain) was determined in a study of a mutant IDH1 vaccine in newly diagnosed glioma. At the level of the study: Treated patients showed a male proportion of roughly 62%, a female proportion of 37.5%, and a mean age of around 40 years.

In the case of this clone: The antigen remains unidentified.

CDR3 size: 15 residues. Trimming took off 7 bases at V and 0 bases at J, with 15 bases between the two ends. Germline CDR1 is MNHNY and CDR2 is SVGAGI (reference sequence). Sequenced by immunoSEQ multiplex PCR; TCRdb stores in-frame clones only, minus some. The repertoire holds 50,000 to 65,000 clones, with roughly nine tenths as singletons. Indicated time point: week 35, safety follow-up. The investigators gave 300 ug of mutant IDH1 20-mer peptide in each vaccine dose, together with topical imiquimod. Source: PBMCs, taken from a glioma patient whose treatment included an IDH1 peptide vaccine. This sequence joins TRBV6-6 and TRBJ1-1; tentatively, D is TRBD1 (6 bases). The TCR sequence derives from a middle-aged man with glioma. The CDR3 bases are TGTGCCAGCAACCAGGGGCTACTCATGAACACTGAAGCTTTCTTT. This sequence encodes CASNQGLLMNTEAFF.